What follows are 12 T cell receptor beta chains derived from one specimen sequenced in a study of T cell responses to AZD1222 COVID-19 vaccine. Clones were sequenced by immunoSEQ multiplex PCR, and TCRdb holds only the in-frame ones, with some missing. The sample includes over 110,000 clones, 90% to 95% of them seen just once. Sequencing was performed on peripheral blood, taken after recovery from COVID-19. The receptors were gathered from an adult who had recovered from COVID-19.

This chain joins TRBV6-5 and TRBJ1-1; possibly TRBD1 for D (6 bases). Germline V CDR1 and CDR2: MNHEY, SVGAGI. Trimming pared 0 bases from V and 6 bases from J, leaving 8 bases between. CDR3 length: 13 residues. The CDR3 spells CASSYSGGSEAFF. CDR3 coding DNA: TGTGCCAGCAGTTACTCAGGGGGGTCTGAAGCTTTCTTT.

This chain connects TRBV29-1 to TRBJ2-1; the D is unclear. V lost 5 bases, J lost 6 bases, and 11 bases lay in between. This CDR3 is 12 amino acids long. Germline CDR1 and CDR2: SQVTM and ANQGSEA. CDR3: CSVLQGSNEQFF. CDR3 nucleotides: TGCAGCGTTTTACAAGGGTCCAATGAGCAGTTCTTC.

The rearrangement links TRBV28 to TRBJ1-6; 7 bases line up with TRBD1. Trimming took 4 bases from V and 6 from J; bases not matched to a gene: 9. CDR3 length: 16 amino acids. The germline gives CDR1 MDHEN, CDR2 SYDVKM. The CDR3 reads CASSSPGQAFNSPLHF. The CDR3 DNA reads as TGTGCCAGCAGTTCCCCCGGACAGGCCTTTAATTCACCCCTCCACTTT.

The chain employs TRBV6-5 and TRBJ2-7; 10 nucleotides agree with TRBD1. Per the germline V gene, CDR1 is MNHEY and CDR2 is SVGAGI. V gave up 5 bases and J gave up 0 bases; unmatched junction bases: 1. The CDR3 length is 14 residues. CDR3 region: CASSRTGGSYEQYF. The CDR3 DNA sequence: TGTGCCAGCAGTAGGACAGGGGGCTCCTACGAGCAGTACTTC.

The chain employs TRBV5-1 and TRBJ2-3, with 8 positions matching TRBD2. CDR3 length: 19 amino acids. Germline CDR1 SGHRS, CDR2 YFSETQ. V lost 4 bases and J lost 2; bases outside the gene matches: 18. The DNA for the CDR3 is TGCGCCAGCAGCCCGCGGCCGGAGGGGAGCGGGAGCCCCACAGATACGCAGTATTTT. Amino acids: CASSPRPEGSGSPTDTQYF. Full variable domain (outside the CDR3, taken from reference TRBV5-1 and TRBJ2-3): KAGVTQTPRYLIKTRGQQVTLSCSPISGHRSVSWYQQTPGQGLQFLFEYFSETQRNKGNFPGRFSGRQFSNSRSEMNVSTLELGDSALYLCASSPRPEGSGSPTDTQYFGPGTRLTVL.

V usage is TRBV6-1 and J usage is TRBJ1-2, with D maybe TRBD1 (5 bases). Germline lookup yields CDR1 MNHNS and CDR2 SASEGT. The V and J ends lost 3 bases and 7 bases respectively, with 12 bases between them. CDR3 length: 13 residues. The CDR3 here is CASSDRVLSGYTF. DNA for the CDR3: TGTGCCAGCAGTGACAGGGTCCTCAGTGGCTACACCTTC.

This chain connects TRBV7-9 to TRBJ2-7, with no clear D. The CDR3 spans 12 residues. V was shortened by 1 base and J by 4 bases, with 5 bases between the two germline ends. Germline V lookup: CDR1 SEHNR, CDR2 FQNEAQ (reference sequence). The CDR3 loop reads CASSLEPYEQYF. The CDR3 region has the DNA TGTGCCAGCAGCTTAGAACCGTACGAGCAGTACTTC.

The CDR3 sequence: CASSLVGAYGYTF. In nucleotides, the CDR3 is TGCGCCAGCAGCTTGGTGGGGGCCTATGGCTACACCTTC. This chain joins TRBV5-1 and TRBJ1-2; D is perhaps TRBD1 (6 bases). The CDR3 spans 13 residues. V lost 0 bases and J lost 4, with 7 bases in between. Germline CDR1 SGHRS, CDR2 YFSETQ.

The rearrangement links TRBV6-5 to TRBJ2-5; 7 nucleotides align to TRBD1. Germline lookup yields CDR1 MNHEY and CDR2 SVGAGI. J lost 5 bases, V lost 7 bases, and 10 bases had no gene match. CDR3 size: 14 residues. The CDR3 reads CASITTGARETQYF. CDR3 coding DNA: TGTGCCAGCATTACTACAGGGGCGAGGGAGACCCAGTACTTC.

The chain employs TRBV7-8 and TRBJ1-6; a weak D match, TRBD1 (5 bases). This CDR3 is built from 15 residues. V lost 4 bases to trimming and J lost 4 bases, with 11 bases between them. CDR1 is SGHVS, CDR2 FQNEAQ, per germline. CDR3 in amino acids: CASSSRGAYNSPLHF. In DNA, the CDR3 is TGTGCCAGCAGCTCTCGTGGGGCTTATAATTCACCCCTCCACTTT.

The CDR3 nucleotides are TGTGCCAGCAGCCTCGGAGCAGTGGCTACCTACGAGCAGTACTTC. Its protein is CASSLGAVATYEQYF. The V and J genes are TRBV28 and TRBJ2-7; D not resolved. Germline CDR1 and CDR2: MDHEN and SYDVKM. The CDR3 sequence is 15 residues long. Deletions cut 6 bases from V and 2 bases from J, with 17 bases between.

The rearrangement joins TRBV18 to TRBJ1-3; D is possibly TRBD1 (5 bases). CDR1 and CDR2 from the germline V gene are KGHSH and LQKENI. The CDR3 loop spans 15 amino acids. V gave up 3 bases and J gave up 0 bases, with 9 bases separating them. CDR3 nucleotide sequence: TGTGCCAGCTCACCCGGGACGGACTCTGGAAACACCATATATTTT. This encodes CASSPGTDSGNTIYF.